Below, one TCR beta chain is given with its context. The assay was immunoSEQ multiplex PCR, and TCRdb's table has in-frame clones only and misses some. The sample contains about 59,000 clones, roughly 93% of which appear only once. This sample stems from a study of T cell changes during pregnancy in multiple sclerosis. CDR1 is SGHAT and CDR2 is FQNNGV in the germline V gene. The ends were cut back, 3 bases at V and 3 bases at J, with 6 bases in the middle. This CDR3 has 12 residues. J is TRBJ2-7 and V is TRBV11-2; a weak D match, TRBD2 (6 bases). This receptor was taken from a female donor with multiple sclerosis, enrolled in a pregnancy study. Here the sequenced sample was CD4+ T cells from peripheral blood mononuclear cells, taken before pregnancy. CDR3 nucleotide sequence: TGTGCCAGCAGCTTCGGGAGCTACGAGCAGTACTTC. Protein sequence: CASSFGSYEQYF. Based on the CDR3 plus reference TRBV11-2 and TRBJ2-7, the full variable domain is EAGVAQSPRYKIIEKRQSVAFWCNPISGHATLYWYQQILGQGPKLLIQFQNNGVVDDSQLPKDRFSAERLKGVDSTLKIQPAKLEDSAVYLCASSFGSYEQYFGPGTRLTVT.